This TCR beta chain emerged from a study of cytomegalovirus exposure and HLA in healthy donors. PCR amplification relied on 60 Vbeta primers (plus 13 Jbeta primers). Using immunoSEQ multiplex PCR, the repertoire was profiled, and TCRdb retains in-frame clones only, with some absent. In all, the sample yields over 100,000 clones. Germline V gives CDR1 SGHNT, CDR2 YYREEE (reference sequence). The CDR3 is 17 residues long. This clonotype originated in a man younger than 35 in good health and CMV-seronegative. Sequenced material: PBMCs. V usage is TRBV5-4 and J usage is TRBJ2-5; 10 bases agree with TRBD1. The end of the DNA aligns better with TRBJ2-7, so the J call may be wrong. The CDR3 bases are TGTGCCAGCAGCTCCCGGCAAAGGACAGGGGGCTCCTACGAGCAGTACTTC. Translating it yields CASSSRQRTGGSYEQYF.